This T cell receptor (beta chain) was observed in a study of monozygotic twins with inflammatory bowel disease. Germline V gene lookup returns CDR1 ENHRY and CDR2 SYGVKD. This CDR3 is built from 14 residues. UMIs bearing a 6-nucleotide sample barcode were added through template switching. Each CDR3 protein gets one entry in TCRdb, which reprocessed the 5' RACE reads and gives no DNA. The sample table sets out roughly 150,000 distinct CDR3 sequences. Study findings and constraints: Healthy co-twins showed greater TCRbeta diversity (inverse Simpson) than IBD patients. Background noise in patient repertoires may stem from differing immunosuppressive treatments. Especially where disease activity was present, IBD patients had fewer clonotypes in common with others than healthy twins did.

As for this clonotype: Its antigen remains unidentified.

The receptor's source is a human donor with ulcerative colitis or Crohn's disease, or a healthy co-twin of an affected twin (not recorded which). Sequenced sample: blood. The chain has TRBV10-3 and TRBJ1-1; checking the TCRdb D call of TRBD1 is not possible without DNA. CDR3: CAIWGGSMNTEAFF.